One T cell receptor (beta chain) is described in this entry. Relapses following autologous stem cell transplantation were seen in all patients, with brentuximab vedotin exposure varying. Clones were sequenced by immunoSEQ multiplex PCR, and TCRdb holds only the in-frame ones, with some missing. The data show about 97,000 clones, 65% to 85% seen once. The record originates from a study of PD-1 blockade in classical Hodgkin lymphoma. Trimming shortened V by 3 bases and J by 1 base, and 7 bases separated the two germline ends. The CDR3 loop spans 14 amino acids. Germline V gene sequence: CDR1 LNHDA, CDR2 SQIVND (reference sequence).

Sequencing used peripheral blood mononuclear cells (PBMCs), obtained at baseline. The TCR originated in a human donor with classical Hodgkin lymphoma. This chain links TRBV19 with TRBJ1-5; D remains ambiguous. The chain's CDR3 is CASSMQASNQPQHF. The CDR3 DNA sequence: TGTGCCAGTAGTATGCAGGCGAGCAATCAGCCCCAGCATTTT.